This is a list of T cell receptor beta chains from one sample in a study of blood T cell repertoires in COVID-19. The data were produced by immunoSEQ multiplex PCR, yet TCRdb's version contains in-frame clones alone and is incomplete. The table includes about 320,000 clones, around 86% detected once. Sequenced: peripheral blood. These receptors came from a woman aged 45-65 years with acute or convalescent COVID-19. The conserved cysteine and the conserved F or W are not part of the CDR3 here. The order of the fields is CDR3 protein, V gene, J gene.

CDR3 protein: SVVLGGGQPQH; V gene: TRBV29-1; J gene: TRBJ1-5
CDR3 protein: ATSDSRTGAAGELF; V gene: TRBV24-1; J gene: TRBJ2-2
CDR3 protein: ASSPGGAGETQY; V gene: TRBV5-1; J gene: TRBJ2-5
CDR3 protein: ATSENDRREGYT; V gene: TRBV24-1; J gene: TRBJ1-2
CDR3 protein: ASSLQGLAGYNEQF; V gene: TRBV5-1; J gene: TRBJ2-1
CDR3 protein: ASRQGPSPLH; V gene: TRBV28; J gene: TRBJ1-6
CDR3 protein: ASSSMGQASSGNTIY; V gene: TRBV7-8; J gene: TRBJ1-3
CDR3 protein: ATSETGKGNQPQH; V gene: TRBV24-1; J gene: TRBJ1-5
CDR3 protein: ASSLVEGAGGNTIY; V gene: TRBV5-4; J gene: TRBJ1-3
CDR3 protein: ASSEQGFSGNTIY; V gene: TRBV5-1; J gene: TRBJ1-3
CDR3 protein: ASSQAGSGQGGWDEQF; V gene: TRBV3-1/TRBV3-2; J gene: TRBJ2-1
CDR3 protein: ASSSLRSIQY; V gene: TRBV6-5; J gene: TRBJ2-4
CDR3 protein: ASTPGLGVTDTQY; V gene: TRBV7-3; J gene: TRBJ2-3
CDR3 protein: ASRGTGGFNEKLF; V gene: TRBV3-1/TRBV3-2; J gene: TRBJ1-4
CDR3 protein: ASGVLPTGNIQY; V gene: TRBV2; J gene: TRBJ2-4
CDR3 protein: ASRSSGTGGWETQY; V gene: TRBV7-2; J gene: TRBJ2-5
CDR3 protein: ATSDQNRGAPWAHGYT; V gene: TRBV24-1; J gene: TRBJ1-2
CDR3 protein: AISESGVQPQH; V gene: TRBV10-3; J gene: TRBJ1-5
CDR3 protein: AISELTGSSNYGYT; V gene: TRBV10-3; J gene: TRBJ1-2
CDR3 protein: ASSSQGQDRADTQY; V gene: TRBV27; J gene: TRBJ2-3
CDR3 protein: ASSLGTSGRSGELF; V gene: TRBV14; J gene: TRBJ2-2
CDR3 protein: ATSSHGTGNEQF; V gene: TRBV15; J gene: TRBJ2-1
CDR3 protein: ASSELSGASSYNEQF; V gene: TRBV6-1; J gene: TRBJ2-1
CDR3 protein: ASSGTDQETQY; V gene: TRBV5-1; J gene: TRBJ2-5
CDR3 protein: ASSVGWTDNEQF; V gene: TRBV9; J gene: TRBJ2-1
CDR3 protein: ATSRQALNTGELF; V gene: TRBV24-1; J gene: TRBJ2-2
CDR3 protein: ASSLWSLNTEAF; V gene: TRBV7-2; J gene: TRBJ1-1
CDR3 protein: TSSQDQERASYNEQF; V gene: TRBV1; J gene: TRBJ2-1
CDR3 protein: ASSLNLGTSGNYEQY; V gene: TRBV27; J gene: TRBJ2-7
CDR3 protein: ASSPGQGLYEQY; V gene: TRBV6-5; J gene: TRBJ2-7
CDR3 protein: ASSYALAGSDTQY; V gene: TRBV6-5; J gene: TRBJ2-3
CDR3 protein: ASSLDRGGDSSYEQY; V gene: TRBV5-8; J gene: TRBJ2-7
CDR3 protein: ASSFPGLAGYTQY; V gene: TRBV28; J gene: TRBJ2-3
CDR3 protein: ASSPGDRGVGETQY; V gene: TRBV27; J gene: TRBJ2-5
CDR3 protein: ASSEEAGSWTEAF; V gene: TRBV6-1; J gene: TRBJ1-1
CDR3 protein: ASSARLAGITGELF; V gene: TRBV5-1; J gene: TRBJ2-2
CDR3 protein: ASSFGAAVTGELF; V gene: TRBV5-1; J gene: TRBJ2-2
CDR3 protein: ASSPSLSSGRGYEQY; V gene: TRBV19; J gene: TRBJ2-7
CDR3 protein: SVNQGLARGGF; V gene: TRBV29-1; J gene: TRBJ2-1
CDR3 protein: ASKDRATVIGIQY; V gene: TRBV19; J gene: TRBJ2-4
CDR3 protein: ASSLTGSPYEQY; V gene: TRBV27; J gene: TRBJ2-7
CDR3 protein: ASKQGSRNIQY; V gene: TRBV6-5; J gene: TRBJ2-4
CDR3 protein: ASSRDRGSIY; V gene: TRBV2; J gene: TRBJ1-3
CDR3 protein: ASSGTSVYNEQF; V gene: TRBV2; J gene: TRBJ2-1
CDR3 protein: ASSQDEGLPTSWNEQF; V gene: TRBV14; J gene: TRBJ2-1
CDR3 protein: ASSLNRDNYGYT; V gene: TRBV7-8; J gene: TRBJ1-2
CDR3 protein: ASSPRSRDTEAF; V gene: TRBV18; J gene: TRBJ1-1
CDR3 protein: AISDYGGASYEQY; V gene: TRBV10-3; J gene: TRBJ2-7
CDR3 protein: ASSLKQGDEQY; V gene: TRBV5-6; J gene: TRBJ2-7
CDR3 protein: ASSPTGVNTEAF; V gene: TRBV7-9; J gene: TRBJ1-1
CDR3 protein: ASSQGPGGSPRYT; V gene: TRBV3-1/TRBV3-2; J gene: TRBJ1-2
CDR3 protein: ASSPPVGNTGELF; V gene: TRBV6-6; J gene: TRBJ2-2
CDR3 protein: ASKGQGAAYEQY; V gene: TRBV5-1; J gene: TRBJ2-7
CDR3 protein: ASSFPGQAKAQY; V gene: TRBV6-2/TRBV6-3; J gene: TRBJ2-4
CDR3 protein: ASSPSGSSYNEQF; V gene: TRBV7-7; J gene: TRBJ2-1
CDR3 protein: ASRPGQGAEEQY; V gene: TRBV5-1; J gene: TRBJ2-7
CDR3 protein: ASSLREANEQY; V gene: TRBV3-1/TRBV3-2; J gene: TRBJ2-7
CDR3 protein: SVYSGQETQY; V gene: TRBV29-1; J gene: TRBJ2-5
CDR3 protein: ASSYGRGETQY; V gene: TRBV7-9; J gene: TRBJ2-5